These 26 T cell receptor beta chains were sequenced from one sample in a study of cytomegalovirus exposure and HLA in healthy donors. 13 Jbeta primers and 60 Vbeta primers were used for the PCR. Generated by immunoSEQ multiplex PCR, the TCRdb table keeps only in-frame clones and is missing some. The sample shows some 130,000 clones, and 1.5% to 2% sits with its ten largest clones. Sequenced input: PBMCs. The receptors stem from a man in his late teens or twenties in good health and CMV-seronegative.

This chain joins TRBV10-3 and TRBJ2-7; D might be TRBD2 (6 bases). The CDR3 sequence is 15 residues long. Trimming cost V 3 bases and J 0 bases, with 12 bases left between them. Germline V gene lookup returns CDR1 ENHRY and CDR2 SYGVKD. The CDR3, as DNA: TGTGCCATCAGTGATCGGGACTCCATCTCCTACGAGCAGTACTTC. Residues: CAISDRDSISYEQYF.

A note on this clone: Sequence at one end of the junction differs from germline and may be a read error. This sequence joins TRBV7-7 and TRBJ2-7; possibly TRBD1 or TRBD2 for D (7 bases each). The CDR3 contains 16 residues. Germline CDR1 and CDR2: SSHAT and FNYEAQ (reference sequence). CDR3 nucleotides: TGTGCTAGCAGCGGGAACCGGGACAGCCTGACCTACGAGCAGTACTTC. Translation gives CASSGNRDSLTYEQYF.

The chain couples TRBV7-3 to TRBJ2-1; TRBD2 matches 11 bases. With V trimmed by 5 bases and J by 6 bases, 6 bases remained unmatched. In germline, CDR1 is SGHTA, CDR2 FQGTGA. This CDR3 comprises 15 residues. The CDR3 nucleotides are TGTGCCAGCAGCCCCAGACTAGCGGGGATCAATGAGCAGTTCTTC. It yields the protein CASSPRLAGINEQFF. Looking up the rest from reference TRBV7-3 and TRBJ2-1 gives the full variable domain: GAGVSQTPSNKVTEKGKYVELRCDPISGHTALYWYRQSLGQGPEFLIYFQGTGAADDSGLPNDRFFAVRPEGSVSTLKIQRTERGDSAVYLCASSPRLAGINEQFFGPGTRLTVL.

The chain uses TRBV6-5 and TRBJ2-5; possible D gene TRBD2, 6 bases. With 5 bases removed from V and 3 bases from J, the gap between germline ends came to 10 bases. Germline CDR1 MNHEY, CDR2 SVGAGI. This CDR3 is 13 amino acids long. CDR3 bases: TGTGCCAGCAGTCGACTAGTTGAAGAGACCCAGTACTTC. Protein: CASSRLVEETQYF.

The gene calls are TRBV5-1 and TRBJ2-2; D is unclear. This CDR3 contains 14 residues. Trimming cost V 0 bases and J 1 base, with 4 bases left between them. Germline V gene sequence: CDR1 SGHRS, CDR2 YFSETQ. CDR3 in DNA: TGCGCCAGCAGCTTGGCCGGGAACACCGGGGAGCTGTTTTTT. This translates into CASSLAGNTGELFF.

This chain joins TRBV7-3 and TRBJ2-2; 13 nucleotides line up with TRBD2. This CDR3 has 15 amino acids. V lost 4 bases and J lost 7; bases outside the gene matches: 3. Per germline, CDR1 SGHTA and CDR2 FQGTGA. CDR3 protein: CASSSGLAGRGELFF. The CDR3 DNA sequence: TGTGCCAGCAGCTCGGGACTAGCGGGACGCGGGGAGCTGTTTTTT.

Here the CDR3 DNA reads TGCGCCAGCAGCAATCGACACCTCTCCTACGAGCAGTACTTC. Its translation is CASSNRHLSYEQYF. The chain has TRBV5-1 and TRBJ2-5; D ambiguous. The J call may be wrong; the DNA end is better matched by TRBJ2-7. This CDR3 has 14 amino acids. The germline CDR1 and CDR2 sequences are SGHRS and YFSETQ.

This chain connects TRBV4-3 to TRBJ2-1; 7 bases line up with TRBD2. J was trimmed by 8 bases and V by 0 bases; bases with no gene match: 7. CDR3 size: 15 residues. CDR1 is LGHNA and CDR2 is YSLEER in the germline V gene. The CDR3 DNA follows: TGCGCCAGCAGCCAAGATGGGACTATGGACTATGAGCAGTTCTTC. It is translated as CASSQDGTMDYEQFF.

This chain links TRBV29-1 with TRBJ2-7, with 7 bases fitting TRBD1. CDR3 length equals 12 residues. V shed 7 bases, J shed 7 bases, and the junction held 10 bases outside the gene matches. CDR1 is SQVTM, CDR2 ANQGSEA, per germline. The CDR3 region is CSALMTGREQYF. The CDR3 DNA reads TGCAGCGCTTTAATGACAGGGCGAGAGCAGTACTTC.

The chain combines TRBV19 with TRBJ2-7; 11 bases map to TRBD1. Germline CDR1 is LNHDA and CDR2 is SQIVND (reference sequence). The CDR3 length is 14 residues. The J segment lost 4 bases and the V segment lost 6 bases, leaving 5 bases of the junction unmatched. CDR3: CASSPGTGGYEQYF. CDR3 nucleotide sequence: TGTGCCAGTAGCCCCGGGACAGGGGGATACGAGCAGTACTTC.

The gene calls are TRBV10-3 and TRBJ2-1, with D perhaps matching TRBD2 (6 bases). Germline CDR1 and CDR2: ENHRY and SYGVKD. The CDR3 contains 11 residues. Between the trimmed V and J ends, which lost 6 bases and 9 bases, there was a span of 9 bases. The CDR3 region has the DNA TGTGCCATCAGGGTGGGACTTGAGCAGTTCTTC. Translating gives CAIRVGLEQFF.

The rearrangement joins TRBV28 to TRBJ1-2; TRBD1 matches 7 bases. The CDR3 extends over 14 amino acids. Germline V gives CDR1 MDHEN, CDR2 SYDVKM. Trimming removed 6 bases from V and 2 bases from J; junction bases left unmatched: 6. Here the CDR3 DNA reads TGTGCCAGCAGCCAGGGGGGACAAAACTATGGCTACACCTTC. It specifies CASSQGGQNYGYTF.

J is TRBJ2-6 and V is TRBV15; tentative D call: TRBD2 (5 bases). Trimming removed 1 base from V and 2 bases from J, with 18 bases in between. Germline-derived CDR1 and CDR2 are LNHNV and YYDKDF (reference sequence). The CDR3 extends over 19 amino acids. The CDR3 DNA sequence: TGTGCCACCAGCAGAGTTAGGCACTCGAGGGTCGCTGGGGCCAACGTCCTGACTTTC. Its translation: CATSRVRHSRVAGANVLTF.

This chain joins TRBV5-5 and TRBJ1-1, with 7 bases fitting TRBD1. The V and J ends lost 2 bases and 2 bases, in that order; junction bases with no gene match: 3. This CDR3 has 14 amino acids. Germline-derived CDR1 and CDR2 are SGHKS and YYEKEE (reference sequence). As DNA, the CDR3 is TGTGCCAGCAGCTTCGCAGGGGGTAACACTGAAGCTTTCTTT. Encoded protein: CASSFAGGNTEAFF.

This CDR3 is CASRSGQREYGYTF. In nucleotides, the CDR3 is TGTGCCAGCAGATCGGGACAGAGAGAATATGGCTACACCTTC. The chain joins TRBV28 to TRBJ1-2; 7 bases agree with TRBD1. Losses at the gene ends were 6 bases for V and 5 bases for J; bases not matched to a gene: 9. Germline-derived CDR1 and CDR2 are MDHEN and SYDVKM. CDR3 length: 14 amino acids.

The V call is TRBV6-5, the J call TRBJ1-2; no clear D gene. Trimming took 8 bases from V and 5 from J, leaving 15 bases between them. This CDR3 is 13 amino acids long. Germline loops: CDR1 MNHEY, CDR2 SVGAGI. The CDR3 coding sequence is TGTGCCAGCCTAGATTGGGTGACGTATGGCTACACCTTC. Translated, it gives CASLDWVTYGYTF.

DNA of the CDR3: TGTGCCAGCAGATCCCCGGGACTAGCGGGAAATCGGCAGTATTTT. Translated: CASRSPGLAGNRQYF. This sequence joins TRBV6-5 and TRBJ2-3, with 13 bases matching TRBD2. The CDR3 is made up of 15 amino acids. Germline values: CDR1 MNHEY, CDR2 SVGAGI. The ends lost 6 bases at V and 11 bases at J; junction bases unmatched: 11.

Note on this clone: A junction boundary mismatches the germline segment, possibly from a read error. The CDR3 loop is CVSSTGQVPSYEQYF. The CDR3 nucleotides read TGTGTCAGCAGTACCGGACAGGTGCCCTCCTACGAGCAGTACTTC. The chain carries TRBV6-5 and TRBJ2-7; 7 bases match TRBD1. Germline CDR1 and CDR2: MNHEY and SVGAGI. The CDR3 is 15 amino acids.

The rearrangement links TRBV30 to TRBJ2-7; D call uncertain. V lost 2 bases to trimming and J lost 0 bases, with 5 bases between them. The CDR3 sequence is 12 residues long. CDR1 and CDR2 from the germline V gene are GTSNPN and SVGIG (reference sequence). The CDR3 DNA sequence: TGTGCCTGGAGTATTAGCTCCTACGAGCAGTACTTC. Protein product: CAWSISSYEQYF. Full variable domain (rest looked up from reference TRBV30 and TRBJ2-7): SQTIHQWPATLVQPVGSPLSLECTVEGTSNPNLYWYRQAAGRGLQLLFYSVGIGQISSEVPQNLSASRPQDRQFILSSKKLLLSDSGFYLCAWSISSYEQYFGPGTRLTVT.

The chain is built from TRBV28 and TRBJ2-2; D perhaps matches TRBD1 (5 bases). This CDR3 contains 13 residues. Trimming stripped 10 bases from V and 1 base from J, with 10 bases between. CDR1 MDHEN and CDR2 SYDVKM come from the germline V gene. CDR3: CATTGQNTGELFF. The CDR3 region has the DNA TGTGCCACTACTGGACAGAACACCGGGGAGCTGTTTTTT.

This chain connects TRBV9 to TRBJ1-1; 7 bases match TRBD1. The CDR3 is 14 amino acids. Trimming cost V 1 base and J 1 base; bases outside gene matches: 1. Germline V gene data show CDR1 as SGDLS and CDR2 as YYNGEE. CDR3 protein: CASSVRGRNTEAFF. CDR3 sequence (DNA): TGTGCCAGCAGCGTAAGGGGGCGGAACACTGAAGCTTTCTTT.

The chain combines TRBV4-3 with TRBJ2-7; weak D call: TRBD2 (5 bases). The CDR3 extends over 14 amino acids. The V gene lost 4 bases and the J gene lost 0 bases, with 10 bases spanning the gap. Germline V gene lookup returns CDR1 LGHNA and CDR2 YSLEER. CDR3 sequence: CASSRAVGSYEQYF. The CDR3 DNA follows: TGCGCCAGCAGCCGAGCGGTAGGCTCCTACGAGCAGTACTTC.

J is TRBJ2-5 and V is TRBV27, with 7 positions matching TRBD1. In germline, CDR1 is MNHEY, CDR2 SMNVEV (reference sequence). With 5 bases clipped from V and 5 bases from J, the junction kept 8 bases outside the gene matches. CDR3 length: 14 residues. For the CDR3, the DNA is TGTGCCAGCAGTCCGCGACAGGGACCGGAGACCCAGTACTTC. Its protein product is CASSPRQGPETQYF.

The CDR3 region has the DNA TGTGCCAGCAGCCACGTCCAGCTCAGGTTGAACACTGAAGCTTTCTTT. Translating gives CASSHVQLRLNTEAFF. The chain joins TRBV14 to TRBJ1-1, with D uncertain. The CDR3 covers 16 residues. The germline CDR1 and CDR2 sequences are SGHDN and FVKESK. Trimming left V 3 bases short and J 0 bases short, with 14 bases between.

The V and J genes are TRBV25-1 and TRBJ2-1; TRBD2 is a possible D gene (6 bases). This CDR3 spans 15 amino acids. CDR1 and CDR2 (germline): MGHDK, SYGVNS. The V and J ends lost 9 bases and 1 base respectively, with 16 bases between them. The CDR3 loop is CASWGGTSSYNEQFF. The CDR3 bases are TGTGCCAGTTGGGGCGGGACTTCTTCCTACAATGAGCAGTTCTTC.

The rearrangement uses TRBV6-5 and TRBJ1-4, with D uncertain. The CDR3 runs 11 residues. V dropped 7 bases and J dropped 10 bases, with 10 bases sitting between them. CDR1 is MNHEY and CDR2 is SVGAGI in the germline V gene. The CDR3 nucleotides are TGTGCCAGCAAAAGGGAGGGAAAACTGTTTTTT. It yields the protein CASKREGKLFF.